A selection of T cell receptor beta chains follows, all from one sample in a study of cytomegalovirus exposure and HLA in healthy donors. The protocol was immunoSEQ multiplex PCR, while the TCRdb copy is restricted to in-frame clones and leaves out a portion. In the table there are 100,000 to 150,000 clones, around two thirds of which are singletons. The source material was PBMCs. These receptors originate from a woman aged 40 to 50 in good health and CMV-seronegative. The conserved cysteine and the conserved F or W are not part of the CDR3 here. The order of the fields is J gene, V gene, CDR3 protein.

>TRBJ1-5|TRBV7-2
ASSVTETGEVPQH
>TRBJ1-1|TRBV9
ASSKDIKNTEAF
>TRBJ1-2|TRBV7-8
ASSINPRGPLNYGYT
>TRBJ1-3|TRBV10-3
AITGAVAGNTIY
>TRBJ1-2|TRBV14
ASSQGDRVYYGYT
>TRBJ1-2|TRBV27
ASSSNFRDRGWGYT
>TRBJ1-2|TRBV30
AWSVYWEDRRGYT
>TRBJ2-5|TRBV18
ASSPPGKGAQY
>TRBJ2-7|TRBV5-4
ASSFFMDRGTYEQY
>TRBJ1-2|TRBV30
AWGGLGTDRGYT
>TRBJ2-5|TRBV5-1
ASSLNQRGRETQY
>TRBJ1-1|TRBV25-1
ASTQTGLGTEAF
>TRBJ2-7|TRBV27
ASSRTAAYEQY
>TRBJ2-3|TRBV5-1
ASSLAGTSGGDTQY
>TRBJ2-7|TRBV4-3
ASSQDWGTGDTYEQY
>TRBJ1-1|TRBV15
ATSRGVPEAF
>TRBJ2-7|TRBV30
AWSVTYLPGRSYEQY
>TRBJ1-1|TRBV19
ASSMSEVNNEAF
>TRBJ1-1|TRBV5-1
ASSLDSMNTEAF
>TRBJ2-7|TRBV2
ASSRLAGGPESEQY
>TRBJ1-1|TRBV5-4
ASSSAGTGPSTEAF
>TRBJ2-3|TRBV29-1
SGKQGNTDTQY
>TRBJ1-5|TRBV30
AWSVGGGNQPQH
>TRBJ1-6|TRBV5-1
ASSGQGGSPLH
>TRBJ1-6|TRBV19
ASSVNPDRNSPLH
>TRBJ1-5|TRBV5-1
ASSLRETNWPQH
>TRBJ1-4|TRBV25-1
ASSEQGRNEKLF
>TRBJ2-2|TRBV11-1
ASSFGQLANTGELF
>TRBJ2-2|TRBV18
ASGTGRTGELF
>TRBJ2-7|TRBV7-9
ASSFPNGQGFYEQY
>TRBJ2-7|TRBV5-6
ASSLGASGGANEQY
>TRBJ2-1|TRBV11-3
ASSLLAGGRLIEQF
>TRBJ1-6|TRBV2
ASSVTNSPLH
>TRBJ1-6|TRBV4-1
ASSQVATGVYQDLH
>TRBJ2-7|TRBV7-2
ASRRRGGQYSYEQY
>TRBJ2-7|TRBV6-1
ASSDPGGTSPNEQY
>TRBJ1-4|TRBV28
ASSSARGFEKLF
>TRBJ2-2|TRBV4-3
ASSQGGGLFPGELF
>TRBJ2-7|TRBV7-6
ASSNPRQGPSYEQY
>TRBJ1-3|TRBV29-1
SVGGLQGALSGNTIY
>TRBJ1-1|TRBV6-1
ASSRTGTEAF
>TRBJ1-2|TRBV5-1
ASSLGGAGTGGYGYT
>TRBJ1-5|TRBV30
AWSVRGVRNQPQH
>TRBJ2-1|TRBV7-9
ASSLPLAGGSYNEQF
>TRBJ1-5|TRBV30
AWSSGGNQPQH
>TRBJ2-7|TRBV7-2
ASSPQASQTYEQY
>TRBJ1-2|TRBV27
ASSFDRGWVYGYT
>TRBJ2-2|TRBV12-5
ASGLVPRTGETGELF
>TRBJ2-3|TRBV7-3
ASSFDRVVGTDTQY
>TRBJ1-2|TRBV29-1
SVEDRDRIYGYT
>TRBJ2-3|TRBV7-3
ASSLRTSGGAQY